Listed here are 32 T cell receptor beta chains from one sample, sequenced in a study of response to subunit inactivated influenza vaccine. TCRdb processed the RT-PCR reads anew with MiXCR; each CDR3 protein has one entry. The repertoire holds approximately 530,000 distinct CDR3 sequences, with more than 7% as singletons. The specimen was PBMCs from blood, collected roughly 24 months after vaccination. The source of these receptors is a man aged 50 to 75 who received an inactivated influenza vaccine.

This clonotype was observed a few times. The chain recombines TRBV10-3 with TRBJ1-2, with 10 bases matching TRBD1. Germline V gene lookup returns CDR1 ENHRY and CDR2 SYGVKD. V shed 11 bases, J shed 6 bases, and the junction held 18 bases outside the gene matches. The CDR3 runs to 16 residues. In nucleotides, the CDR3 is TGTGCCGGATACTCAAGACAGGGGGCGAAAGGCGATGGCTACACCTTC. It encodes CAGYSRQGAKGDGYTF.

CDR3 amino acids: CASSYEGVNTEAFF. In DNA, the CDR3 is TGTGCCAGCAGTTACGAGGGGGTGAACACTGAAGCTTTCTTT. The rearrangement links TRBV6-5 to TRBJ1-1; TRBD1 might be the D (6 bases). The germline CDR1 and CDR2 sequences are MNHEY and SVGAGI. CDR3 length: 14 amino acids. The V end lost 2 bases, the J end lost 0 bases, and 7 bases lay between the germline ends.

There are a few counts of this clonotype. V gene TRBV5-5 combines with J gene TRBJ2-5, with D perhaps matching TRBD1 (7 bases). Trimming took 2 bases from V and 3 from J, leaving 11 bases between them. The CDR3 loop spans 14 amino acids. Germline CDR1 and CDR2: SGHKS and YYEKEE (reference sequence). The CDR3 DNA is TGTGCCAGCAGCTTTGGAGGGGGCGAAGAGACCCAGTACTTC. Residues: CASSFGGGEETQYF.

This clonotype was seen only a few times. The gene calls are TRBV12-3 or TRBV12-4 and TRBJ1-1, with D perhaps matching TRBD1 (5 bases). CDR3 length: 14 amino acids. V was shortened by 5 bases and J by 3 bases, with 13 bases between the two germline ends. For the CDR3, the DNA is TGTGCCAGCAGTGCCTGGGGCCTGGACACTGAAGCTTTCTTT. This encodes CASSAWGLDTEAFF.

The chain employs TRBV14 and TRBJ1-6; D remains ambiguous. The germline V and J ends were trimmed by 6 bases and 9 bases, with 12 bases remaining between them. Germline CDR1 reads SGHDN; CDR2 reads FVKESK. The CDR3 extends over 13 amino acids. The CDR3 region has the DNA TGTGCCAGCAGATTAAGGGTGGGTTCACCCCTCCACTTT. This translates into CASRLRVGSPLHF. The variable domain in full, completed from reference TRBV14 and TRBJ1-6, reads EAGVTQFPSHSVIEKGQTVTLRCDPISGHDNLYWYRRVMGKEIKFLLHFVKESKQDESGMPNNRFLAERTGGTYSTLKVQPAELEDSGVYFCASRLRVGSPLHFGNGTRLTVT.

The CDR3 DNA reads TGTGCCATCAGTGACGGGACAGGAGCCTACGAGCAGTACTTC. This sequence encodes CAISDGTGAYEQYF. This sequence joins TRBV10-3 and TRBJ2-7; TRBD1 agrees at 8 bases. Germline trimming cut 3 bases from V and 2 bases from J; bases unmatched to any gene: 3. The CDR3 has 14 residues. The germline CDR1 and CDR2 sequences are ENHRY and SYGVKD.

A few counts support this clonotype. The chain combines TRBV11-2 with TRBJ2-7; D unresolved. The CDR3 loop spans 15 amino acids. V was shortened by 6 bases and J by 2 bases, with 17 bases between the two germline ends. CDR1 and CDR2 (germline): SGHAT, FQNNGV. The CDR3 sequence is CASRHLREDPYEQYF. The CDR3 bases are TGTGCCAGCAGACATCTAAGGGAAGATCCCTACGAGCAGTACTTC.

This clonotype turned up a few times. The CDR3 spells CASSQYNTGQAFQETQYF. The CDR3 DNA reads as TGCGCCAGCAGCCAATACAACACCGGACAGGCCTTCCAAGAGACCCAGTACTTC. The chain uses TRBV4-1 and TRBJ2-5, with 7 bases lining up with TRBD1. The CDR3 spans 18 residues. With 2 bases clipped from V and 1 base from J, the junction kept 13 bases outside the gene matches. Germline V gives CDR1 MGHRA, CDR2 YSYEKL.

The chain combines TRBV10-3 with TRBJ1-1, with D unclear. CDR3 length: 12 residues. Trimming stripped 3 bases from V and 7 bases from J, with 9 bases between. CDR1 is ENHRY and CDR2 is SYGVKD in the germline V gene. CDR3 protein: CAISDKIGEAFF. In DNA, the CDR3 is TGTGCCATCAGTGATAAGATAGGTGAAGCTTTCTTT.

This clonotype was counted ten times or more. This chain links TRBV7-9 with TRBJ2-4; D is perhaps TRBD2 (5 bases). The CDR3 consists of 16 residues. Germline V gene lookup returns CDR1 SEHNR and CDR2 FQNEAQ (reference sequence). V gave up 4 bases and J gave up 1 base, with 14 bases separating them. This CDR3 is CASSSLDSTAKNIQYF. Written as DNA, the CDR3 is TGTGCCAGCAGCTCTCTGGACTCCACGGCCAAAAACATTCAGTACTTC.

The gene calls are TRBV4-2 and TRBJ2-5; TRBD2 matches at 8 bases. Germline lookup yields CDR1 LGHNA and CDR2 YNFKEQ. V trimming: 4 bases; J trimming: 2 bases; junction bases outside the gene matches: 9. The CDR3 runs to 16 residues. CDR3 nucleotides: TGTGCCAGCAGCCCCCGGTCGGGGGGGATACAAGAGACCCAGTACTTC. Translated, it gives CASSPRSGGIQETQYF.

The table lists this clonotype with many counts. The chain carries TRBV5-6 and TRBJ2-1, with 7 bases fitting TRBD2. The CDR3 consists of 14 residues. Looked up from germline, CDR1 is SGHDT and CDR2 is YYEEEE. Germline trimming cut 3 bases from V and 1 base from J; bases unmatched to any gene: 1. CDR3: CASSWGGSYNEQFF. CDR3 DNA sequence: TGTGCCAGCAGCTGGGGGGGTTCCTACAATGAGCAGTTCTTC.

V is TRBV7-2 and J is TRBJ2-3; a weak D match, TRBD2 (5 bases). CDR3 size: 16 residues. In germline, CDR1 is SGHTA, CDR2 FQGNSA. Trimming removed 5 bases at V and 1 base at J, with 16 bases between. The CDR3 coding sequence is TGTGCCAGCAGCCCGACACTAGGTGGGGGCACAGATACGCAGTATTTT. Protein: CASSPTLGGGTDTQYF.

This clonotype occurred many times. The V call is TRBV7-9, the J call TRBJ2-3; D is unclear. The germline V gene encodes CDR1 SEHNR and CDR2 FQNEAQ (reference sequence). The CDR3 length is 14 residues. Trimming removed 2 bases at V and 3 bases at J, with 9 bases between. CDR3: CASSLILGTDTQYF. The DNA of the CDR3 is TGTGCCAGCAGCTTAATCTTGGGAACAGATACGCAGTATTTT.

Only a few counts were recorded for this clonotype. The chain links TRBV12-3 or TRBV12-4 to TRBJ2-7; TRBD1 is a possible D gene (7 bases). CDR3 size: 14 residues. V was pared by 3 bases and J by 4 bases, with 13 bases between. DNA for the CDR3: TGTGCCAGCAGTTTCGCTCAGGGGGGATACGAGCAGTACTTC. It encodes CASSFAQGGYEQYF.

This chain connects TRBV10-3 to TRBJ1-1; tentatively, D is TRBD1 (5 bases). This CDR3 comprises 14 residues. V lost 3 bases and J lost 3, with 11 bases in between. The V gene's germline CDR1 is ENHRY and CDR2 SYGVKD. The CDR3 nucleotides read TGTGCCATCAGTGAAAGAGGGGACGACACTGAAGCTTTCTTT. Amino acids: CAISERGDDTEAFF.

The chain employs TRBV6-1 and TRBJ2-1; TRBD1 is a possible D gene (6 bases). The CDR3 sequence is 15 residues long. V was shortened by 7 bases and J by 6 bases, with 19 bases between the two germline ends. Germline V gives CDR1 MNHNS, CDR2 SASEGT. The CDR3 DNA reads TGTGCCAGCACCGAAGGGTCAGGGGTCTTCAATGAGCAGTTCTTC. As protein: CASTEGSGVFNEQFF.

This clonotype has a count of ten or more. This CDR3 is CSAPTRGFNYGYTF. For the CDR3, the DNA is TGCAGTGCTCCCACCCGGGGGTTTAACTATGGCTACACCTTC. The chain is built from TRBV20-1 and TRBJ1-2; D might be TRBD1 (5 bases). From germline, CDR1 is DFQATT and CDR2 SNEGSKA (reference sequence). CDR3 length equals 14 residues. Trimming left V 5 bases short and J 1 base short, with 14 bases between.

This clonotype is a singleton in its sample. The chain combines TRBV25-1 with TRBJ2-7; perhaps TRBD2 as D (7 bases). The CDR3 is 15 residues long. In germline, CDR1 is MGHDK, CDR2 SYGVNS. Trimming took off 8 bases at V and 0 bases at J, with 17 bases between the two ends. The CDR3 bases are TGTGCCAGCCGACCCCGTGGGGGGGCCTCCTACGAGCAGTACTTC. It yields the protein CASRPRGGASYEQYF.

This clonotype was recorded a few times. The chain joins TRBV20-1 to TRBJ1-2; a weak D match, TRBD1 (5 bases). CDR3 size: 14 residues. In germline, CDR1 is DFQATT, CDR2 SNEGSKA (reference sequence). V was clipped by 3 bases and J by 5 bases, with 16 bases between them. DNA of the CDR3: TGCAGTGCTAGGATCACCGGGACCTATTATGGCTACACCTTC. Translating it yields CSARITGTYYGYTF.

The J gene is TRBJ2-2, the V gene TRBV23-1, with 7 bases lining up with TRBD2. TRBV23-1 is an open reading frame whose function is uncertain. CDR3 length equals 15 residues. Trimming took 0 bases from V and 6 from J; bases not matched to a gene: 4. CDR3 nucleotide sequence: TGCGCCAGCAGTCAATCGGACGCGGGAGCCGGGGAGCTGTTTTTT. It yields the protein CASSQSDAGAGELFF.

This rearrangement joins TRBV5-1 to TRBJ2-5, with D perhaps TRBD2 (5 bases). This CDR3 is 13 amino acids long. V gave up 0 bases and J gave up 7 bases, with 10 bases separating them. Looked up from germline, CDR1 is SGHRS and CDR2 is YFSETQ. DNA of the CDR3: TGCGCCAGCAGCTTGGAGACAAGCGGGACCCAGTACTTC. Translation: CASSLETSGTQYF.

The V gene is TRBV7-2, the J gene TRBJ2-5; 15 bases fit TRBD2. Germline-derived CDR1 and CDR2 are SGHTA and FQGNSA. J was trimmed by 2 bases and V by 5 bases; bases with no gene match: 6. The CDR3 is 17 amino acids. This CDR3 reads CASSLIGTSGGQETQYF. The CDR3 DNA follows: TGTGCCAGCAGCCTCATCGGGACTAGCGGGGGGCAAGAGACCCAGTACTTC.

This clonotype was counted ten times or more. The V gene is TRBV5-1, the J gene TRBJ2-2, with 13 bases matching TRBD2. V was clipped by 4 bases and J by 6 bases; unmatched bases: 3. This CDR3 contains 15 residues. Germline CDR1 SGHRS, CDR2 YFSETQ. CDR3 in amino acids: CASSGLAGEAGELFF. Written as DNA, the CDR3 is TGCGCCAGCAGCGGACTAGCGGGAGAGGCCGGGGAGCTGTTTTTT.

This clonotype was recorded many times. V gene TRBV28 combines with J gene TRBJ2-7, with D perhaps given as TRBD1 or TRBD2 (5 bases each). The V gene lost 6 bases and the J gene lost 2 bases, with 17 bases spanning the gap. Germline V CDR1 and CDR2: MDHEN, SYDVKM. CDR3 length equals 15 residues. CDR3 region: CASRSPGTVTYEQYF. The CDR3 DNA reads TGTGCCAGCAGAAGCCCCGGGACCGTGACCTACGAGCAGTACTTC.

The chain carries TRBV28 and TRBJ2-1, with D possibly matching TRBD2 (7 bases). Germline-derived CDR1 and CDR2 are MDHEN and SYDVKM. The V gene lost 6 bases and the J gene lost 0 bases, with 15 bases spanning the gap. The CDR3 is 16 residues long. The CDR3 region has the DNA TGTGCCAGCAGGAACTTGGGAGGGGGCTCCTACAATGAGCAGTTCTTC. It yields the protein CASRNLGGGSYNEQFF.

This clonotype showed up just a few times. The chain couples TRBV20-1 to TRBJ2-2, with D possibly being TRBD2 (6 bases). The CDR3 loop spans 14 amino acids. The germline V gene encodes CDR1 DFQATT and CDR2 SNEGSKA (reference sequence). Trimming took 3 bases from V and 1 from J, leaving 9 bases between them. The CDR3 spells CSASGSGNTGELFF. The CDR3 DNA reads TGCAGTGCTAGCGGTAGCGGGAACACCGGGGAGCTGTTTTTT.

In this sample, this clonotype turned up many times. The rearrangement joins TRBV3-1 to TRBJ2-5; D is ambiguous. Germline values: CDR1 LGHDT, CDR2 YNNKEL (reference sequence). There are 12 residues in the CDR3. V was pared by 3 bases and J by 5 bases, with 7 bases between. CDR3 protein: CASSQVAETQYF. CDR3 DNA: TGTGCCAGCAGCCAGGTTGCGGAGACCCAGTACTTC.

This clonotype has at least ten counts. This sequence joins TRBV5-5 and TRBJ2-2, with 9 nucleotides matching TRBD1. Germline V gives CDR1 SGHKS, CDR2 YYEKEE (reference sequence). CDR3 size: 14 residues. Trimming took 4 bases from V and 5 from J; bases not matched to a gene: 3. In DNA, the CDR3 is TGTGCCAGCAGCGAGGACAGGGGTACCGGGGAGCTGTTTTTT. Translated: CASSEDRGTGELFF. The full variable domain, with the rest looked up from reference TRBV5-5 and TRBJ2-2, is DAGVTQSPTHLIKTRGQQVTLRCSPISGHKSVSWYQQVLGQGPQFIFQYYEKEERGRGNFPDRFSARQFPNYSSELNVNALLLGDSALYLCASSEDRGTGELFFGEGSRLTVL.

In its sample, this clonotype was seen many times. The chain employs TRBV9 and TRBJ2-1; 9 nucleotides align to TRBD1. With 2 bases clipped from V and 3 bases from J, the junction kept 3 bases outside the gene matches. There are 15 residues in the CDR3. The germline V gene has CDR1 SGDLS and CDR2 YYNGEE. DNA of the CDR3: TGTGCCAGCAGCGTCGGGACAGGGAGCTACAATGAGCAGTTCTTC. This codes for CASSVGTGSYNEQFF.

The chain uses TRBV3-1 and TRBJ2-5, with D tentatively TRBD2 (5 bases). CDR3 length: 17 residues. CDR1 and CDR2 from the germline V gene are LGHDT and YNNKEL (reference sequence). V was clipped by 1 base and J by 2 bases, with 17 bases between them. CDR3 coding DNA: TGTGCCAGCAGCCAAGTAGCTTCGGCTAGCAGACAAGAGACCCAGTACTTC. This codes for CASSQVASASRQETQYF.

Only a few counts were recorded for this clonotype. This chain links TRBV6-2 or TRBV6-3 with TRBJ2-7; 12 bases map to TRBD2. Germline V gene data show CDR1 as MNHEY and CDR2 as SVGEGT. The CDR3 totals 14 residues. The trim removed 6 bases at V and 5 bases at J, leaving 5 bases unmatched. The CDR3 reads CASSNRLAGDEQYF. The CDR3 DNA reads as TGTGCCAGCAGCAATAGACTAGCGGGAGACGAGCAGTACTTC.